The 15 T cell receptor beta chains below were found in one sample sequenced in a study of T-cell memory formation after mild COVID-19. In TCRdb, the 5' RACE reads were re-called with MiXCR into one record per CDR3 protein. The table includes 400,000 to 550,000 distinct CDR3 sequences, 25% detected once. Sequenced material: PBMCs or a T cell subset sorted from them (not recorded which). The receptors derive from an adult woman who had mild COVID-19 (a few samples of this study predate the infection). Cell type and time point are not known.

The rearrangement uses TRBV5-1 and TRBJ2-7; no firm D call. The CDR3 is 12 amino acids. V shed 4 bases and J shed 2 bases, with 7 bases lying between them. Germline V gene data show CDR1 as SGHRS and CDR2 as YFSETQ. The CDR3 reads CASSVNPYEQYF. CDR3 nucleotides: TGCGCCAGCAGCGTTAATCCCTACGAGCAGTACTTC.

This CDR3 reads CAISNPAGGPQFF. DNA for the CDR3: TGTGCCATCAGTAATCCGGCGGGGGGTCCGCAGTTCTTC. V is TRBV10-3 and J is TRBJ2-1; 8 positions match TRBD2. Losses at the gene ends were 5 bases for V and 12 bases for J; bases not matched to a gene: 9. CDR3 size: 13 residues. Germline values: CDR1 ENHRY, CDR2 SYGVKD.

The gene calls are TRBV5-1 and TRBJ2-3; 7 bases fit TRBD1. CDR3 length: 16 amino acids. Per germline, CDR1 SGHRS and CDR2 YFSETQ. The junction had 11 bases not matched to a gene; V was cut back by 1 base and J by 6 bases. Here the CDR3 DNA reads TGCGCCAGCAGCTTGTCGTCCAGGGGGATCTCGGATACGCAGTATTTT. Translated, it gives CASSLSSRGISDTQYF.

The CDR3 protein is CSAGTSGVSYNEQFF. CDR3 in DNA: TGCAGCGCCGGGACTAGCGGGGTCTCCTACAATGAGCAGTTCTTC. The V call is TRBV29-1, the J call TRBJ2-1; TRBD2 agrees at 13 bases. Germline CDR1 and CDR2: SQVTM and ANQGSEA. The CDR3 spans 15 residues. With 7 bases clipped from V and 0 bases from J, the junction kept 3 bases outside the gene matches.

This clonotype occurred a few times. This chain connects TRBV27 to TRBJ1-1, with D perhaps TRBD1 (5 bases). Germline values: CDR1 MNHEY, CDR2 SMNVEV (reference sequence). This CDR3 has 13 residues. The germline V and J ends were trimmed by 10 bases and 1 base, with 13 bases remaining between them. In DNA, the CDR3 is TGTGCCACCCGCCGGGGCTCGAACACTGAAGCTTTCTTT. Protein: CATRRGSNTEAFF.

The chain has TRBV12-3 or TRBV12-4 and TRBJ1-2, with D unresolved. With 6 bases removed from V and 2 bases from J, the gap between germline ends came to 16 bases. The CDR3 is 15 amino acids. The chain's CDR3 is CASSSGWTGNYGYTF. The CDR3 nucleotides are TGTGCCAGCAGCTCCGGTTGGACGGGGAACTATGGCTACACCTTC.

DNA of the CDR3: TGTGCCAGCAGCTTAGGGGTCCGGGCTGCCACAGATACGCAGTATTTT. Protein product: CASSLGVRAATDTQYF. V is TRBV7-9 and J is TRBJ2-3; D is unclear. The CDR3 has 16 amino acids. Trimming left V 1 base short and J 2 bases short, with 13 bases between. Germline V gene data show CDR1 as SEHNR and CDR2 as FQNEAQ (reference sequence).

This clonotype has more than one count but fewer than ten. This CDR3 reads CAWSGRWKDTQYF. The CDR3 coding sequence is TGTGCCTGGAGTGGTCGCTGGAAAGATACGCAGTATTTT. The V and J genes are TRBV30 and TRBJ2-3; no definite D call. V was shortened by 1 base and J by 5 bases, with 10 bases between the two germline ends. This CDR3 is 13 amino acids long. Germline V gives CDR1 GTSNPN, CDR2 SVGIG (reference sequence).

This clonotype was picked up a small number of times. The chain employs TRBV5-1 and TRBJ2-2; weak D call: TRBD2 (5 bases). Per the germline V gene, CDR1 is SGHRS and CDR2 is YFSETQ. The length of the CDR3 is 13 residues. Trimming left V 2 bases short and J 5 bases short, with 7 bases between. This CDR3 reads CASSFRETGELFF. The CDR3 region has the DNA TGCGCCAGCAGCTTTAGGGAGACCGGGGAGCTGTTTTTT.

The rearrangement uses TRBV5-1 and TRBJ2-2, with D tentatively TRBD1 (6 bases). The germline V gene has CDR1 SGHRS and CDR2 YFSETQ. Trimming removed 4 bases at V and 5 bases at J, with 9 bases between. This CDR3 spans 13 amino acids. CDR3 in amino acids: CASSTQGTGELFF. DNA for the CDR3: TGCGCCAGCAGCACCCAGGGGACCGGGGAGCTGTTTTTT.

This clonotype turned up a few times. V is TRBV5-4 and J is TRBJ2-1; a possible D gene is TRBD2 (5 bases). The CDR3 runs to 16 residues. V dropped 2 bases and J dropped 0 bases, with 12 bases sitting between them. Germline values: CDR1 SGHNT, CDR2 YYREEE (reference sequence). CDR3 in amino acids: CASSFRLGSSYNEQFF. The CDR3 region has the DNA TGTGCCAGCAGCTTCAGACTGGGGAGCTCCTACAATGAGCAGTTCTTC.

The chain couples TRBV27 to TRBJ2-3; TRBD1 aligns across 8 bases. CDR1 is MNHEY and CDR2 is SMNVEV in the germline V gene (reference sequence). J was trimmed by 5 bases and V by 7 bases; bases with no gene match: 14. This CDR3 has 16 amino acids. The DNA for the CDR3 is TGTGCCAGCAAGGCCCCAGGACAGGGACGCGAAGATACGCAGTATTTT. Translating gives CASKAPGQGREDTQYF.

This clonotype was observed a few times. The chain carries TRBV20-1 and TRBJ2-3; perhaps TRBD2 as D (6 bases). The germline CDR1 and CDR2 sequences are DFQATT and SNEGSKA (reference sequence). V dropped 3 bases and J dropped 7 bases, with 11 bases sitting between them. The CDR3 runs to 12 residues. The CDR3 DNA reads TGCAGTGCTAGGAGGGAGGTTAATACGCAGTATTTT. This encodes CSARREVNTQYF.

The CDR3 spells CASSQVGGKDEQYF. In DNA form, the CDR3 reads TGCGCCAGCAGCCAAGTAGGGGGGAAGGACGAGCAGTACTTC. The chain uses TRBV4-1 and TRBJ2-7; possibly TRBD1 or TRBD2 for D (6 bases each). The germline V gene encodes CDR1 MGHRA and CDR2 YSYEKL. V was cut by 1 base and J by 5 bases, with 12 bases left in between. The CDR3 runs to 14 residues.

The gene calls are TRBV7-9 and TRBJ2-1; D ambiguous. Trimming stripped 1 base from V and 7 bases from J, with 8 bases between. Germline V gives CDR1 SEHNR, CDR2 FQNEAQ (reference sequence). This CDR3 has 13 amino acids. This CDR3 reads CASSLGYGNEQFF. The CDR3 nucleotides read TGTGCCAGCAGCTTAGGGTACGGGAATGAGCAGTTCTTC. Based on the CDR3 plus reference TRBV7-9 and TRBJ2-1, the full variable domain is DTGVSQNPRHKITKRGQNVTFRCDPISEHNRLYWYRQTLGQGPEFLTYFQNEAQLEKSRLLSDRFSAERPKGSFSTLEIQRTEQGDSAMYLCASSLGYGNEQFFGPGTRLTVL.